This T cell receptor beta chain is from a study of blood T cell repertoires in COVID-19. Study summary: From T cells, B-cell-depleted T cells, or PBMCs came the material, which was cDNA or gDNA.

Assay: immunoSEQ multiplex PCR; the TCRdb copy retains only in-frame clones and omits some. The repertoire holds around 56,000 clones, around 87% seen once, with around 6.9% in the top ten. Germline V lookup: CDR1 LNHNV, CDR2 YYDKDF (reference sequence). J gave up 3 bases and V 3 bases, and 1 base lay outside the gene matches. This CDR3 is built from 14 residues. This TCR derives from a man between 60 and 75 years old with active or convalescent COVID-19. The source material was peripheral blood. The chain couples TRBV15 to TRBJ2-5; 10 nucleotides line up with TRBD1. CDR3 bases: TGTGCCACCAGCAGGGGACAGGGGAAAGAGACCCAGTACTTC. Protein sequence: CATSRGQGKETQYF.